These 14 T cell receptor beta chains came from one sample sequenced in a study of response to subunit inactivated influenza vaccine. TCRdb independently ran MiXCR on the RT-PCR reads; one entry per CDR3 protein. The table has around 650,000 distinct CDR3 sequences, 15% to 17% seen once. Sample: PBMCs from blood, taken 11 to 12 days after vaccination. The receptors derive from a man in his fifties who received an inactivated influenza vaccine.

Comment on this clonotype: At one of its ends the junction is not consistent with the germline gene, which may arise from a read error. This chain connects TRBV11-2 to TRBJ2-7, with D maybe TRBD1 (6 bases). The CDR3 contains 15 residues. The germline V gene has CDR1 SGHAT and CDR2 FQNNGV. The CDR3 loop is CASSLDRTLSYEQDF. The CDR3 DNA follows: TGTGCCAGCAGCCTCGACAGGACCTTGTCCTACGAGCAGGACTTC.

The chain couples TRBV6-6 to TRBJ1-6; D remains unclear. From germline, CDR1 is MNHNY and CDR2 SVGAGI (reference sequence). This CDR3 region has 13 residues. V was pared by 5 bases and J by 7 bases, with 9 bases between. As DNA, the CDR3 is TGTGCCAGCAGTGGCCTTCAGAATTCACCCCTCCACTTT. It specifies CASSGLQNSPLHF.

This chain joins TRBV20-1 and TRBJ2-5; D may correspond to TRBD1 or TRBD2 (5 bases each). V lost 6 bases to trimming and J lost 4 bases, with 18 bases between them. The CDR3 has 14 residues. Germline V gene sequence: CDR1 DFQATT, CDR2 SNEGSKA (reference sequence). DNA of the CDR3: TGCAGTGCCCCCTGGCCGGGACGGCGAGAGACCCAGTACTTC. Translating gives CSAPWPGRRETQYF.

This clonotype appeared a few times. This chain connects TRBV25-1 to TRBJ1-1; D remains ambiguous. This CDR3 is 13 amino acids long. Trimming cost V 6 bases and J 1 base, with 9 bases left between them. Germline V gene sequence: CDR1 MGHDK, CDR2 SYGVNS. The CDR3 spells CASRGGRNTEAFF. The CDR3 DNA reads TGTGCCAGCAGAGGAGGGAGGAACACTGAAGCTTTCTTT.

This clonotype came up many times. The chain has TRBV29-1 and TRBJ2-3; 9 positions match TRBD1. This CDR3 has 14 residues. Germline V CDR1 and CDR2: SQVTM, ANQGSEA. The J segment lost 3 bases and the V segment lost 2 bases, leaving 3 bases of the junction unmatched. DNA of the CDR3: TGCAGCGTTGAAACAGGGGGCGCAACAGATACGCAGTATTTT. It encodes CSVETGGATDTQYF.

This clonotype has more than one count but fewer than ten. The CDR3 region is CATSQGNTGELFF. The CDR3 DNA follows: TGTGCCACCAGCCAGGGGAACACCGGGGAGCTGTTTTTT. J is TRBJ2-2 and V is TRBV6-1; TRBD1 might be the D (5 bases). Trimming took off 10 bases at V and 1 base at J, with 10 bases between the two ends. Germline V lookup: CDR1 MNHNS, CDR2 SASEGT. The CDR3 has 13 amino acids.

The rearrangement uses TRBV4-2 and TRBJ2-2; TRBD2 agrees at 10 bases. The junction had 3 bases not matched to a gene; V was cut back by 0 bases and J by 2 bases. The germline CDR1 and CDR2 sequences are LGHNA and YNFKEQ. This CDR3 has 17 amino acids. The CDR3 here is CASSQESLAGNTGELFF. CDR3 in DNA: TGTGCCAGCAGCCAAGAGTCACTAGCGGGAAACACCGGGGAGCTGTTTTTT.

This clonotype was seen a few times. The V and J genes are TRBV7-9 and TRBJ1-1; 11 nucleotides align to TRBD1. CDR3 size: 15 residues. From germline, CDR1 is SEHNR and CDR2 FQNEAQ (reference sequence). J was trimmed by 3 bases and V by 5 bases; bases with no gene match: 5. The CDR3 is CASSQGTGGHTEAFF. CDR3 bases: TGTGCCAGCAGCCAGGGGACAGGGGGTCACACTGAAGCTTTCTTT.

V and J are TRBV28 and TRBJ2-1, with TRBD2 matching 8 bases. The length of the CDR3 is 15 residues. Germline values: CDR1 MDHEN, CDR2 SYDVKM. Trimming took 4 bases from V and 6 from J; bases not matched to a gene: 8. CDR3 sequence (DNA): TGTGCCAGCAGTTCCAACAGCGGGAGAATCAATGAGCAGTTCTTC. Protein: CASSSNSGRINEQFF. The full variable domain, rest sourced from reference TRBV28 and TRBJ2-1, is DVKVTQSSRYLVKRTGEKVFLECVQDMDHENMFWYRQDPGLGLRLIYFSYDVKMKEKGDIPEGYSVSREKKERFSLILESASTNQTSMYLCASSSNSGRINEQFFGPGTRLTVL.

This clonotype was recorded many times. J is TRBJ2-4 and V is TRBV12-3 or TRBV12-4; possible D gene TRBD2, 6 bases. With 5 bases removed from V and 11 bases from J, the gap between germline ends came to 16 bases. There are 13 residues in the CDR3. CDR3 coding DNA: TGTGCCAGCAGTCCCAACCGGAGGGGTCTTCAGTACTTC. Its protein is CASSPNRRGLQYF.

This clonotype was counted between two and nine times. The chain employs TRBV20-1 and TRBJ2-3; D may be TRBD1 (5 bases). This CDR3 contains 15 residues. From germline, CDR1 is DFQATT and CDR2 SNEGSKA (reference sequence). The V end lost 3 bases, the J end lost 4 bases, and 17 bases lay between the germline ends. Here the CDR3 reads CSARAWGRSPDTQYF. The DNA of the CDR3 is TGCAGTGCTAGGGCCTGGGGCAGGAGCCCAGATACGCAGTATTTT.

A few counts support this clonotype. The chain links TRBV7-3 to TRBJ1-2; 7 nucleotides match TRBD1. The CDR3 length is 13 residues. V shed 5 bases and J 7 bases; nucleotides not matched to a gene: 7. Germline CDR1 reads SGHTA; CDR2 reads FQGTGA. In DNA form, the CDR3 reads TGTGCCAGCAGCCCAGACAGGGAAAGTGGCTACACCTTC. Amino acid sequence: CASSPDRESGYTF.

The sample holds a few counts of this clonotype. V is TRBV3-1 and J is TRBJ2-1; D might be TRBD1 (6 bases). The germline V gene encodes CDR1 LGHDT and CDR2 YNNKEL (reference sequence). V was pared by 0 bases and J by 1 base, with 10 bases between. The CDR3 is 16 amino acids. CDR3 in DNA: TGTGCCAGCAGCCAAGATATCCAGGGGTCCTACAATGAGCAGTTCTTC. It translates to CASSQDIQGSYNEQFF.

This clonotype was seen a few times. This chain uses TRBV7-6 with TRBJ2-3; 7 positions match TRBD2. The germline V gene encodes CDR1 SGHVS and CDR2 FNYEAQ. The junction had 5 bases not matched to a gene; V was cut back by 5 bases and J by 0 bases. The CDR3 runs to 15 residues. The CDR3 bases are TGTGCCAGCAGCGCGAGGCGGGGGAGCACAGATACGCAGTATTTT. This translates into CASSARRGSTDTQYF.